Listed here are 10 T cell receptor beta chains from one sample, sequenced in a study of blood T cell repertoires in COVID-19. The table came from immunoSEQ multiplex PCR; TCRdb's copy has only in-frame clones and leaves some out. The table lists about 61,000 clones, about 90% of them singletons. The sample taken for sequencing was peripheral blood. The receptors derive from an elderly man in a cohort sampled during active COVID-19.

The chain employs TRBV3-1 (or the pseudogene TRBV3-2) and TRBJ2-3; a weak D match, TRBD2 (6 bases). Trimming took off 1 base at V and 4 bases at J, with 24 bases between the two ends. The CDR3 extends over 19 amino acids. CDR1 and CDR2 from the germline V gene are LGHDT and YNNKEL (reference sequence). This CDR3 is CASSQGVWRNGRSADTQYF. CDR3 DNA: TGTGCCAGCAGCCAAGGGGTATGGCGGAACGGGAGAAGTGCAGATACGCAGTATTTT.

The rearrangement uses TRBV5-6 and TRBJ1-1; TRBD1 might be the D (6 bases). Germline V gene lookup returns CDR1 SGHDT and CDR2 YYEEEE. This CDR3 is 14 amino acids long. The germline V and J ends were trimmed by 0 bases and 8 bases, with 14 bases remaining between them. The CDR3 DNA follows: TGTGCCAGCAGCTTGGCAAAGGGGACACAAGAAGCTTTCTTT. Translating it yields CASSLAKGTQEAFF.

This chain links TRBV29-1 with TRBJ2-1, with D maybe TRBD2 (6 bases). V was clipped by 5 bases and J by 7 bases, with 12 bases between them. The CDR3 consists of 12 residues. Per the germline V gene, CDR1 is SQVTM and CDR2 is ANQGSEA. The CDR3 here is CSVRLGPNEQFF. Written as DNA, the CDR3 is TGCAGCGTTCGACTAGGTCCGAATGAGCAGTTCTTC.

V usage is TRBV7-2 and J usage is TRBJ2-2; 8 bases agree with TRBD2. This CDR3 contains 18 residues. The V gene end was trimmed by 0 bases and the J gene end by 1 base; junction bases not matched to a gene: 7. Germline CDR1 reads SGHTA; CDR2 reads FQGNSA. Written as DNA, the CDR3 is TGTGCCAGCAGCTTAGCATGGCGCGGGGGGAGGAACACCGGGGAGCTGTTTTTT. It is translated as CASSLAWRGGRNTGELFF.

This clone was seen only once. This sequence joins TRBV3-1 (or the pseudogene TRBV3-2) and TRBJ2-1, with 12 bases aligning to TRBD2. V dropped 4 bases and J dropped 4; count of bases not matched to a gene: 8. Germline V CDR1 and CDR2: LGHDT, YNNKEL (reference sequence). The CDR3 runs 17 residues. The CDR3 DNA is TGTGCCAGCAGCCCGCGGACTAGCGGGATCGGATACAATGAGCAGTTCTTC. Its translation: CASSPRTSGIGYNEQFF.

This rearrangement joins TRBV19 to TRBJ1-2; 7 nucleotides line up with TRBD1. Germline CDR1 and CDR2: LNHDA and SQIVND (reference sequence). The CDR3 covers 15 residues. Trimming cost V 9 bases and J 4 bases; bases outside gene matches: 14. CDR3 amino acids: CASHPKTGFTYGYTF. CDR3 DNA sequence: TGTGCCAGCCACCCCAAGACAGGGTTTACCTATGGCTACACCTTC.

The genes are TRBV29-1 and TRBJ2-2, with TRBD1 matching over 8 bases. This CDR3 comprises 14 residues. The ends lost 2 bases at V and 5 bases at J; junction bases unmatched: 4. Germline CDR1 and CDR2: SQVTM and ANQGSEA. CDR3 residues: CSVERTGRTGELFF. DNA of the CDR3: TGCAGCGTTGAAAGGACAGGGCGAACCGGGGAGCTGTTTTTT.

This clone was observed a few times. This chain uses TRBV6-2 or TRBV6-3 with TRBJ2-5, with a tentative D call TRBD1 (6 bases). The CDR3 covers 12 residues. Germline CDR1 reads MNHEY; CDR2 reads SVGEGT. V lost 5 bases and J 5 bases, leaving 9 bases between the germline ends. CDR3 in DNA: TGTGCCAGCAGTCATAGGGGGGAGACCCAGTACTTC. Amino acid sequence: CASSHRGETQYF.

The chain recombines TRBV7-9 with TRBJ1-4; D may be TRBD1 (5 bases). V was cut by 1 base and J by 10 bases, with 7 bases left in between. The CDR3 length is 12 residues. Germline values: CDR1 SEHNR, CDR2 FQNEAQ (reference sequence). The CDR3 loop is CASSLDQGKLFF. The CDR3 DNA follows: TGTGCCAGCAGCTTAGATCAGGGAAAACTGTTTTTT.

V is TRBV13 and J is TRBJ1-1; D may be TRBD1 (5 bases). CDR3 length equals 17 residues. Germline-derived CDR1 and CDR2 are PRHDT and FYEKMQ (reference sequence). V lost 3 bases, J lost 0 bases, and 17 bases lay in between. As DNA, the CDR3 is TGTGCCAGCAGCTTTTTGAGCAGACAGTACCTGAACACTGAAGCTTTCTTT. Its protein product is CASSFLSRQYLNTEAFF.